The 8 T cell receptor beta chains below come from one sample, sequenced in a study of blood T cell repertoires in COVID-19. Measured with immunoSEQ multiplex PCR; TCRdb has only the in-frame clones, and not every one. The table lists over 120,000 clones, approximately 87% of them singletons. The sequenced sample was peripheral blood. Every receptor here comes from a woman between 45 and 60 years old with active or convalescent COVID-19.

The rearrangement links TRBV27 to TRBJ2-3, with a possible D match to TRBD1 (5 bases). The V end was cut by 5 bases, the J end by 6 bases, with 15 bases between. The CDR3 runs 14 residues. CDR1 MNHEY and CDR2 SMNVEV come from the germline V gene (reference sequence). CDR3 sequence (DNA): TGTGCCAGCAGTCTACAGGTGCCGTCTGATACGCAGTATTTT. Translation: CASSLQVPSDTQYF.

The chain links TRBV7-6 to TRBJ1-4, with no clear D. CDR3 length equals 15 residues. Trimming left V 2 bases short and J 3 bases short, with 10 bases between. The germline V gene encodes CDR1 SGHVS and CDR2 FNYEAQ. The CDR3 DNA is TGTGCCAGCAGCTTAACGGGGTCAGCTAATGAAAAACTGTTTTTT. Translation: CASSLTGSANEKLFF. Full variable domain (outside the CDR3, taken from reference TRBV7-6 and TRBJ1-4): GAGVSQSPRYKVTKRGQDVALRCDPISGHVSLYWYRQALGQGPEFLTYFNYEAQQDKSGLPNDRFSAERPEGSISTLTIQRTEQRDSAMYRCASSLTGSANEKLFFGSGTQLSVL.

This clone was observed a few times. The V and J genes are TRBV11-2 and TRBJ2-3; possible D gene TRBD2, 7 bases. In germline, CDR1 is SGHAT, CDR2 FQNNGV. Deletions cut 1 base from V and 3 bases from J, with 20 bases between. The CDR3 is 18 residues long. In nucleotides, the CDR3 is TGTGCCAGCAGCTTAGCCCGCGGACTAGGGGGGACAACAGATACGCAGTATTTT. Its protein product is CASSLARGLGGTTDTQYF.

This clone was observed a few times. CDR3 residues: CASSFLDSYEQYF. For the CDR3, the DNA is TGTGCCAGCAGCTTCCTGGACAGCTACGAGCAGTACTTC. This rearrangement joins TRBV7-2 to TRBJ2-7; D might be TRBD1 (6 bases). V lost 3 bases, J lost 3 bases, and 9 bases lay in between. From germline, CDR1 is SGHTA and CDR2 FQGNSA. The CDR3 is made up of 13 amino acids.

The chain carries TRBV19 and TRBJ2-3; maybe TRBD2 (6 bases). The germline V gene encodes CDR1 LNHDA and CDR2 SQIVND (reference sequence). The CDR3 length is 16 residues. V was trimmed by 3 bases and J by 0 bases, leaving 13 bases between them. CDR3 nucleotide sequence: TGTGCCAGTAGTATGGGTAGCGGAGCTAGCACAGATACGCAGTATTTT. The encoded protein is CASSMGSGASTDTQYF. The complete variable domain, with remaining parts taken from reference TRBV19 and TRBJ2-3, reads DGGITQSPKYLFRKEGQNVTLSCEQNLNHDAMYWYRQDPGQGLRLIYYSQIVNDFQKGDIAEGYSVSREKKESFPLTVTSAQKNPTAFYLCASSMGSGASTDTQYFGPGTRLTVL.

The chain links TRBV5-1 to TRBJ2-3; TRBD2 matches at 7 bases. From germline, CDR1 is SGHRS and CDR2 YFSETQ. V was clipped by 4 bases and J by 2 bases; unmatched bases: 7. CDR3 length equals 15 residues. The CDR3 DNA reads TGCGCCAGCAGCCAGGCTAGCGGCTTCACAGATACGCAGTATTTT. Its translation is CASSQASGFTDTQYF.

This sequence joins TRBV18 and TRBJ2-3; 8 nucleotides match TRBD1. Germline V CDR1 and CDR2: KGHSH, LQKENI. Germline trimming cut 3 bases from V and 5 bases from J; bases unmatched to any gene: 1. This CDR3 comprises 13 residues. The CDR3: CASSPTGVDTQYF. CDR3 DNA: TGTGCCAGCTCACCGACAGGGGTAGATACGCAGTATTTT. The full variable domain, completed using reference TRBV18 and TRBJ2-3, is NAGVMQNPRHLVRRRGQEARLRCSPMKGHSHVYWYRQLPEEGLKFMVYLQKENIIDESGMPKERFSAEFPKEGPSILRIQQVVRGDSAAYFCASSPTGVDTQYFGPGTRLTVL.

This chain uses TRBV15 with TRBJ1-1, with D hard to call. Between the trimmed V and J ends, which lost 0 bases and 11 bases, there was a span of 13 bases. The CDR3 consists of 13 residues. Germline CDR1 reads LNHNV; CDR2 reads YYDKDF (reference sequence). Here the CDR3 reads CATSREVSYAAFF. DNA for the CDR3: TGTGCCACCAGCAGAGAAGTGAGCTACGCGGCTTTCTTT.